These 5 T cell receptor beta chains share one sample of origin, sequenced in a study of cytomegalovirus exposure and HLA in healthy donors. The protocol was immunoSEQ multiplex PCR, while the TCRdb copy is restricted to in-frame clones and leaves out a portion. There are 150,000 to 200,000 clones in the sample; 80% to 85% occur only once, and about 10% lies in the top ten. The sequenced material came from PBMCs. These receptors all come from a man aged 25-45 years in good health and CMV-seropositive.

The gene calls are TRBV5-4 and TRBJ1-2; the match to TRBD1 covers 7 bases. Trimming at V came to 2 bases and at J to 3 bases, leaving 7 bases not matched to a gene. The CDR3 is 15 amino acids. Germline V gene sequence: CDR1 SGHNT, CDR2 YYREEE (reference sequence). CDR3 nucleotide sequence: TGTGCCAGCAGCTTACAGGGGATAAGGCACTATGGCTACACCTTC. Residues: CASSLQGIRHYGYTF.

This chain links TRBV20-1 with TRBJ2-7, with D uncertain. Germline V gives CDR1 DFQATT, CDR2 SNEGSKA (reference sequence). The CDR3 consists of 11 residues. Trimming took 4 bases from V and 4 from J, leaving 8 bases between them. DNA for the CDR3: TGCAGTGCTACGACACTTTACGAGCAGTACTTC. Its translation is CSATTLYEQYF.

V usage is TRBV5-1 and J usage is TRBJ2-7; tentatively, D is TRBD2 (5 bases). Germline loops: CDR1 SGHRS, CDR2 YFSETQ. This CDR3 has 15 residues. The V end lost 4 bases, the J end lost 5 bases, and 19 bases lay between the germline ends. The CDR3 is CASSLPGFGENEQYF. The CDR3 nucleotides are TGCGCCAGCAGCCTCCCCGGGTTCGGGGAGAACGAGCAGTACTTC. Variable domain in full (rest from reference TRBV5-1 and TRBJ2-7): KAGVTQTPRYLIKTRGQQVTLSCSPISGHRSVSWYQQTPGQGLQFLFEYFSETQRNKGNFPGRFSGRQFSNSRSEMNVSTLELGDSALYLCASSLPGFGENEQYFGPGTRLTVT.

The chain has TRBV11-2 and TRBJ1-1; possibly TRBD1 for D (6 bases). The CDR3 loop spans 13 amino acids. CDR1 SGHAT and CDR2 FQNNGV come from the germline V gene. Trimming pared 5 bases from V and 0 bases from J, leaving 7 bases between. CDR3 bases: TGTGCCAGCAGCCACAGGGTGAACACTGAAGCTTTCTTT. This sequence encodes CASSHRVNTEAFF.

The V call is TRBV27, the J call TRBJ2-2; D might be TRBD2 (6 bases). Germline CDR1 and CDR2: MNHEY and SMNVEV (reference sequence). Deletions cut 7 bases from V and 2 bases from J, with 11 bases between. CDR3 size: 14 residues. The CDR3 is CASKEGRNTGELFF. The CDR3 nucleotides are TGTGCCAGCAAGGAGGGGCGTAACACCGGGGAGCTGTTTTTT.